This T cell receptor beta chain was captured in a study of blood T cell repertoires in COVID-19. CDR3 size: 16 residues. Between the trimmed V and J ends, which lost 1 base and 5 bases, there was a span of 12 bases. The germline gives CDR1 SEHNR, CDR2 FQNEAQ (reference sequence). The data were produced by immunoSEQ multiplex PCR, yet TCRdb's version contains in-frame clones alone and is incomplete. The data show 200,000 to 300,000 clones, approximately 83% seen once. This TCR came from a woman aged 80 or over with acute or convalescent COVID-19. The gene calls are TRBV7-9 and TRBJ1-6; D is uncertain. The sequenced sample was peripheral blood. CDR3 amino acids: CASSLDQAPHNSPLHF. The CDR3 DNA follows: TGTGCCAGCAGCTTAGATCAGGCTCCCCATAATTCACCCCTCCACTTT.